These T cell receptor beta chains were read from a single sample in a study of type 1 regulatory T cells. One entry per CDR3 protein results from TCRdb running MiXCR on the reads. The data contain about 97,000 distinct CDR3 sequences, around a third of them singletons. The sample comprised CD4+ T cells, either the whole sample or a sorted fraction (not recorded which). All receptors come from a human donor in good health. CDR3s include the opening cysteine and the closing phenylalanine or tryptophan. A D gene is named only where the DNA matches it firmly. A clone size is listed for some rows: how often the clone was seen (once, few, many), or a class if it is expanded.

abundance,j_gene,v_gene,d_gene,CDR3aa,CDR3nt
-,TRBJ1-1,TRBV27,-,CARWQPRDKPFF,TGTGCCAGATGGCAACCCCGGGACAAACCTTTCTTT
once,TRBJ1-1,TRBV9,TRBD1,CASSSQPGDRQNTEAFF,TGTGCCAGCAGCTCACAGCCCGGGGACAGACAGAACACTGAAGCTTTCTTT
few,TRBJ2-1,TRBV18,-,CASSPGSPRDEQFF,TGTGCCAGCTCACCCGGGTCTCCACGGGATGAGCAGTTCTTC
-,TRBJ2-1,TRBV5-5,TRBD1,CASSSGQGSTLSYNEQFF,TGTGCCAGCAGCTCCGGACAGGGGTCTACCCTTTCCTACAATGAGCAGTTCTTC
few,TRBJ1-2,TRBV6-1,TRBD1,CASTSMPRGGTGSSYGYTF,TGTGCCAGCACTTCCATGCCTCGCGGCGGGACAGGGTCGAGCTATGGCTACACCTTC
few,TRBJ2-3,TRBV5-1,TRBD2,CASSVGTSGSSDTQYF,TGCGCCAGCAGCGTTGGGACTAGCGGGAGTTCGGATACGCAGTATTTT
-,TRBJ2-7,TRBV25-1,-,CASSDSAPYLYEQYF,TGTGCCAGCAGTGACTCGGCCCCATACCTCTACGAGCAGTACTTC
few,TRBJ2-7,TRBV20-1,TRBD2,CSAISGRAERSYEQYF,TGCAGTGCCATTAGCGGGAGGGCCGAGAGGTCCTACGAGCAGTACTTC
few,TRBJ2-2,TRBV21-1,-,CASSKSPSQGTGELFF,TGTGCCAGCAGCAAAAGCCCTAGCCAAGGAACCGGGGAGCTGTTTTTT
-,TRBJ2-7,TRBV3-1,-,CASSPGPPNEQYF,TGTGCCAGCAGCCCGGGACCGCCCAACGAGCAGTACTTC
-,TRBJ2-2,TRBV5-5,-,CASSLFDTGELFF,TGTGCCAGCAGCTTGTTTGACACCGGGGAGCTGTTTTTT
-,TRBJ2-3,TRBV7-7,TRBD1,CASSPTGGKDTQYF,TGTGCCAGCAGCCCGACAGGGGGCAAAGATACGCAGTATTTT
-,TRBJ2-1,TRBV11-2,-,CASSLFSRDVSQFF,TGTGCCAGCAGCTTATTTTCAAGGGACGTTTCCCAGTTCTTC
-,TRBJ2-4,TRBV7-2,TRBD2,CASSHMGLADAKNIQYF,TGTGCCAGCAGCCACATGGGACTAGCGGATGCCAAAAACATTCAGTACTTC
once,TRBJ1-1,TRBV7-2,-,CASSPTGEGNSEAFF,TGTGCCAGCAGCCCCACCGGCGAGGGGAACTCTGAAGCTTTCTTT
-,TRBJ1-4,TRBV20-1,-,CSARGGATNEKLFF,TGCAGTGCTAGAGGAGGGGCAACTAATGAAAAACTGTTTTTT
-,TRBJ2-1,TRBV7-8,-,CASSRTDEQFF,TGTGCCAGCAGCCGGACGGATGAGCAGTTCTTC
few,TRBJ2-1,TRBV30,-,CAWRDWRALYNEQFF,TGTGCCTGGAGGGACTGGAGGGCCCTCTACAATGAGCAGTTCTTC
-,TRBJ2-5,TRBV7-3,-,CASSLVARSETQYF,TGTGCCAGCAGCTTGGTAGCCAGGTCGGAGACCCAGTACTTC
many,TRBJ1-1,TRBV10-3,TRBD1,CAIRGQGNTEAFF,TGTGCCATCAGGGGACAGGGGAACACTGAAGCTTTCTTT